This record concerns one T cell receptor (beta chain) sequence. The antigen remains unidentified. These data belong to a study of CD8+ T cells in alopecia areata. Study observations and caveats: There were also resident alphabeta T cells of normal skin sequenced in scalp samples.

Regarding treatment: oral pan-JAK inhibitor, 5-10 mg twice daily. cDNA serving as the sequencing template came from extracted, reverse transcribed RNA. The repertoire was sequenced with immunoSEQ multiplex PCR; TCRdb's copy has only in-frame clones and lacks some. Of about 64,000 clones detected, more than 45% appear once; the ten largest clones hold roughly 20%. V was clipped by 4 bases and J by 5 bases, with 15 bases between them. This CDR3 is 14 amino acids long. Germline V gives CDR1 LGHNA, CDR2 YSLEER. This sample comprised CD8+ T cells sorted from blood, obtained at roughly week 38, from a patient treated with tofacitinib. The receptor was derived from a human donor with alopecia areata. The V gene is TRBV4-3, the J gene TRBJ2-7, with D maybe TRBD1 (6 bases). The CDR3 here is CASSPSRGAHEQYF. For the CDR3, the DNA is TGCGCCAGCAGCCCGAGCAGGGGTGCCCACGAGCAGTACTTC.